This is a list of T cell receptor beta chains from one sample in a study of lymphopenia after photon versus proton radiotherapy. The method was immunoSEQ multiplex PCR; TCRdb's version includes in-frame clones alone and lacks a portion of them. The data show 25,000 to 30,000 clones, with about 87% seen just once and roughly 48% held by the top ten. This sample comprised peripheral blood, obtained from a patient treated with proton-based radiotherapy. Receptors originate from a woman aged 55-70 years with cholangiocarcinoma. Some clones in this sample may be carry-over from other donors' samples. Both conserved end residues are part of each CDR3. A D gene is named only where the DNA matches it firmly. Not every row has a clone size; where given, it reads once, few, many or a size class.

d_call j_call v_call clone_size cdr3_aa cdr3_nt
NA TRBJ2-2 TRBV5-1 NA CASSETANTGELFF TGCGCCAGCAGCGAAACAGCGAACACCGGGGAGCTGTTTTTT
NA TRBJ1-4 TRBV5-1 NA CASSGDTGTTNEKLFF TGCGCCAGCAGCGGCGATACCGGGACAACTAATGAAAAACTGTTTTTT
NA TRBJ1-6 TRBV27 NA CASSLGTQRGLSPLHF TGTGCCAGCAGTTTGGGGACCCAGAGAGGTCTTTCACCCCTCCACTTT
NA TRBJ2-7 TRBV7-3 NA CASSLAGSSSYEQYF TGTGCCAGCAGCTTAGCGGGAAGCAGTTCCTACGAGCAGTACTTC
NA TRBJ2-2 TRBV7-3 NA CASSSATNTGELFF TGTGCCAGCAGCTCGGCCACGAACACCGGGGAGCTGTTTTTT
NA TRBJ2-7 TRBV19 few CASSMVLGYEQYF TGTGCCAGTAGTATGGTTCTGGGATACGAGCAGTACTTC
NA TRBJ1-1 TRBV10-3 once CAITSSVDTEAFF TGTGCCATCACTTCGTCTGTGGACACTGAAGCTTTCTTT
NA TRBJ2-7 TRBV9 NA CASGGQYF TGTGCCAGCGGGGGGCAGTACTTC
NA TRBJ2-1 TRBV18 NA CASSPEDNEQFF TGTGCCAGCTCACCTGAGGACAATGAGCAGTTCTTC
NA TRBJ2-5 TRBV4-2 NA CASSQLPRDQETQYF TGTGCCAGCAGCCAACTTCCCCGGGACCAAGAGACCCAGTACTTC
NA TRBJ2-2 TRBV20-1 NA CSARGPGELFF TGCAGTGCTAGAGGCCCCGGGGAGCTGTTTTTT
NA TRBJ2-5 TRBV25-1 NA CATTEGGRGSKETQYF TGTGCCACCACCGAAGGGGGGCGCGGTTCTAAAGAGACCCAGTACTTC
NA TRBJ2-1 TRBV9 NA CASSVSTRDEQFF TGTGCCAGCAGCGTATCCACTAGGGATGAGCAGTTCTTC
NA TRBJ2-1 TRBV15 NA CATSIGYNEQFF TGTGCCACCAGTATAGGTTACAATGAGCAGTTCTTC
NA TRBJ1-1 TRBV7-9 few CASSLVGDQAFF TGTGCCAGCAGCTTAGTCGGGGATCAAGCTTTCTTT
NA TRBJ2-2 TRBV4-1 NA CASRLATTGELFF TGCGCCAGCAGACTGGCTACCACCGGGGAGCTGTTTTTT
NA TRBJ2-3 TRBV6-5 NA CASSWGSTDTQYF TGTGCCAGCAGTTGGGGCAGCACAGATACGCAGTATTTT